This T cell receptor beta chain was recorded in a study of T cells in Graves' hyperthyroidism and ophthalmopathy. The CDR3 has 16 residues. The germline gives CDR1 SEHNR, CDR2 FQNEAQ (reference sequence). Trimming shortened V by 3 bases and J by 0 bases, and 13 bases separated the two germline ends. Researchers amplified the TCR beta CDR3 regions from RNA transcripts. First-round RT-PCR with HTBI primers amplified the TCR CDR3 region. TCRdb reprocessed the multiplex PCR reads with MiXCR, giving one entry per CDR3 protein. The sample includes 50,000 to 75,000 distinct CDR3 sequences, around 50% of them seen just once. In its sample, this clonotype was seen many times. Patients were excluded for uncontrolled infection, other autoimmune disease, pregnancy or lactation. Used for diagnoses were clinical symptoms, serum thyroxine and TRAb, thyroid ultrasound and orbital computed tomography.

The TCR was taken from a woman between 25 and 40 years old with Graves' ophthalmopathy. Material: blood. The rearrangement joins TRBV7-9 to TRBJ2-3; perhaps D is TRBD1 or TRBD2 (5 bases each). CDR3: CASSFAGAGSTDTQYF. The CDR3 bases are TGTGCCAGCAGCTTCGCCGGGGCAGGCAGCACAGATACGCAGTATTTT.